The T cell receptor beta chain described here comes from a study of sequential checkpoint blockade in melanoma. Study-wide background: TCRβ was sequenced from DNA of 75 to 95 pretreatment tumors.

For this clone: Its matching antigen is unknown.

Treatment indicated: randomized to nivolumab then ipilimumab (arm A) or the reverse (arm B). General study points: Mutational load did not correlate with tumor T-cell fraction or clonality. About 30 times likelier clinical benefit followed increased tumor T-cell fraction and clonality.

This table comes from immunoSEQ multiplex PCR, and its TCRdb copy is limited to in-frame clones, with some not included. The sample lists about 20,000 clones, approximately 26% occurring once. The sequence came from a human donor with melanoma. The specimen was tumor tissue (inferred from file names), collected from a patient given nivolumab and ipilimumab in sequence.

DNA for the CDR3: TGTGCCAGTAGTACCCAACAGGGAAACACTGAAGCTTTCTTT. Protein: CASSTQQGNTEAFF. V gene TRBV19 combines with J gene TRBJ1-1; D may be TRBD1 (6 bases). CDR3 size: 14 residues. Trimming removed 4 bases at V and 2 bases at J, with 11 bases between. CDR1 and CDR2 from the germline V gene are LNHDA and SQIVND (reference sequence).